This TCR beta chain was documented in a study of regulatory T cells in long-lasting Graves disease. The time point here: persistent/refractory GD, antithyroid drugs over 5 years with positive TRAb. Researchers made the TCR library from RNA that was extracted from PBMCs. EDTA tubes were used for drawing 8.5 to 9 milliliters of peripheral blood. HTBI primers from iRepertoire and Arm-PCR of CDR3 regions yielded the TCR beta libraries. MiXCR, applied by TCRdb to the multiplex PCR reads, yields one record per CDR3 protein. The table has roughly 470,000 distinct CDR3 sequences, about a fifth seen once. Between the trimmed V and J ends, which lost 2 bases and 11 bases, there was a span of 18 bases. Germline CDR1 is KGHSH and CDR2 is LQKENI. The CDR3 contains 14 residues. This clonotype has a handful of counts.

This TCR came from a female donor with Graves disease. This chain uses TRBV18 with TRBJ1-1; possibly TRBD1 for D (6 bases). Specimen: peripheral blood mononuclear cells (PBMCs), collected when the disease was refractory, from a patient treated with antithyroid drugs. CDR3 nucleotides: TGTGCCAGCTCACCAGGGGGCCGGGGCCTGGGGGCTTTCTTT. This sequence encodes CASSPGGRGLGAFF.